The next 18 T cell receptor beta chains were all read from a single sample in a study of T cell repertoires in ileal Crohn's disease. Sequencing used immunoSEQ multiplex PCR; TCRdb keeps in-frame clones, though not all of them. The sample has almost 4,000 clones; around 80% are singletons. Time point denoted: neoterminal ileum biopsy at postoperative endoscopy, about 6 months after surgery. Material: ileal tissue. The source of these receptors is an adult with Crohn's disease.

The J gene is TRBJ1-6, the V gene TRBV2; D is unclear. The CDR3 extends over 13 amino acids. V was cut by 11 bases and J by 0 bases, with 8 bases left in between. Germline CDR1 and CDR2: SNHLY and FYNNEI. The CDR3 loop reads CAGRSSYNSPLHF. The CDR3 region has the DNA TGTGCCGGTCGCAGCTCCTATAATTCACCCCTCCACTTT.

V and J are TRBV5-1 and TRBJ2-2; 7 bases fit TRBD1. V dropped 4 bases and J dropped 7; count of bases not matched to a gene: 4. The germline CDR1 and CDR2 sequences are SGHRS and YFSETQ. CDR3 length: 13 residues. This chain's CDR3 is CASSPSGGGELFF. The DNA for the CDR3 is TGCGCCAGCAGCCCTTCAGGGGGCGGGGAGCTGTTTTTT. The entire variable domain, with the rest obtained from reference TRBV5-1 and TRBJ2-2, is as follows: KAGVTQTPRYLIKTRGQQVTLSCSPISGHRSVSWYQQTPGQGLQFLFEYFSETQRNKGNFPGRFSGRQFSNSRSEMNVSTLELGDSALYLCASSPSGGGELFFGEGSRLTVL.

The V gene is TRBV7-2, the J gene TRBJ2-5; D may be TRBD2 (7 bases). The CDR3 is 16 residues long. In germline, CDR1 is SGHTA, CDR2 FQGNSA. V was trimmed by 5 bases and J by 4 bases, leaving 20 bases between them. The CDR3, as DNA: TGTGCCAGCAGCCTTAGCAGTACGGGGGGCGGAGAGACCCAGTACTTC. Translating it yields CASSLSSTGGGETQYF.

This clone occurred once. The genes are TRBV18 and TRBJ1-1; 9 bases are shared with TRBD1. Germline CDR1 reads KGHSH; CDR2 reads LQKENI. V shed 3 bases and J 11 bases; nucleotides not matched to a gene: 7. CDR3 length: 13 residues. This CDR3 is CASSPLDRGPAFF. In DNA form, the CDR3 reads TGTGCCAGCTCACCCTTGGACAGGGGCCCCGCTTTCTTT.

J is TRBJ1-2 and V is TRBV7-9, with D possibly being TRBD1 (5 bases). Germline CDR1 SEHNR, CDR2 FQNEAQ (reference sequence). Trimming stripped 3 bases from V and 5 bases from J, with 13 bases between. This CDR3 comprises 14 residues. The CDR3 reads CASSFETEGYGYTF. CDR3 bases: TGTGCCAGCAGCTTTGAGACAGAAGGTTATGGCTACACCTTC.

A single count supports this clone. This chain links TRBV30 with TRBJ2-5; tentative D call: TRBD2 (5 bases). The CDR3 is 12 residues long. Germline CDR1 GTSNPN, CDR2 SVGIG (reference sequence). V was shortened by 1 base and J by 7 bases, with 10 bases between the two germline ends. CDR3 bases: TGTGCCTGGAGTGGGGCTAGCAGGACCCAGTACTTC. It specifies CAWSGASRTQYF.

V and J are TRBV6-5 and TRBJ2-3; D remains unclear. Trimming removed 4 bases from V and 0 bases from J, with 2 bases in between. The CDR3 spans 12 residues. Germline V lookup: CDR1 MNHEY, CDR2 SVGAGI. CDR3 sequence reads: CASSSSTDTQYF. The CDR3 region has the DNA TGTGCCAGCAGTTCAAGCACAGATACGCAGTATTTT.

The rearrangement joins TRBV9 to TRBJ2-1, with TRBD1 matching over 10 bases. The CDR3 totals 15 residues. Germline V gene data show CDR1 as SGDLS and CDR2 as YYNGEE. J lost 6 bases, V lost 4 bases, and 7 bases had no gene match. The CDR3, as DNA: TGTGCCAGCAGCCCCTCGGACAGGGGGACCAATGAGCAGTTCTTC. Translating it yields CASSPSDRGTNEQFF.

This chain links TRBV7-6 with TRBJ1-3, with 9 bases that match TRBD1. Germline-derived CDR1 and CDR2 are SGHVS and FNYEAQ. The length of the CDR3 is 14 residues. Trimming cost V 6 bases and J 11 bases; bases outside gene matches: 11. The CDR3 protein is CASSPTGTGTAIYF. The CDR3 DNA reads TGTGCCAGCAGTCCCACCGGGACAGGGACCGCCATATATTTT.

The J gene is TRBJ2-1, the V gene TRBV29-1, with TRBD2 matching 9 bases. This CDR3 comprises 15 residues. CDR1 is SQVTM and CDR2 is ANQGSEA in the germline V gene. Germline trimming cut 3 bases from V and 6 bases from J; bases unmatched to any gene: 9. The CDR3 DNA reads TGCAGCGTTGATAAGCGGGGGGACCCTGGCAATGAGCAGTTCTTC. It codes for CSVDKRGDPGNEQFF.

The chain links TRBV5-1 to TRBJ2-3; 11 nucleotides agree with TRBD2. The CDR3 spans 15 residues. CDR1 is SGHRS and CDR2 is YFSETQ in the germline V gene. V trimming: 0 bases; J trimming: 5 bases; junction bases outside the gene matches: 2. The CDR3 is CASSLGGTSGDTQYF. Here the CDR3 DNA reads TGCGCCAGCAGCTTGGGGGGGACTAGCGGAGATACGCAGTATTTT.

This clone was seen a handful of times. The rearrangement joins TRBV7-2 to TRBJ1-2; D remains unclear. Trimming stripped 1 base from V and 5 bases from J, with 14 bases between. The CDR3 consists of 15 residues. Germline V gives CDR1 SGHTA, CDR2 FQGNSA. The CDR3 loop is CASSLGRSPRYGYTF. Here the CDR3 DNA reads TGTGCCAGCAGCTTAGGGAGGAGCCCACGTTATGGCTACACCTTC.

This chain's CDR3 is CASSFTSGGAGGEQFF. As DNA, the CDR3 is TGCGCCAGCAGCTTCACTAGCGGGGGGGCCGGTGGTGAGCAGTTCTTC. The rearrangement joins TRBV5-1 to TRBJ2-1; 13 nucleotides align to TRBD2. CDR3 length: 16 amino acids. V trimming: 2 bases; J trimming: 9 bases; junction bases outside the gene matches: 8. Looked up from germline, CDR1 is SGHRS and CDR2 is YFSETQ.

The V gene is TRBV13, the J gene TRBJ2-2; 10 bases align to TRBD2. CDR1 is PRHDT and CDR2 is FYEKMQ in the germline V gene (reference sequence). J lost 0 bases, V lost 5 bases, and 6 bases had no gene match. This CDR3 has 17 amino acids. The CDR3: CASSPRLAGSNTGELFF. DNA of the CDR3: TGTGCCAGCAGCCCGCGACTAGCGGGTTCGAACACCGGGGAGCTGTTTTTT.

The rearrangement joins TRBV7-8 to TRBJ2-5, with TRBD1 matching 9 bases. The CDR3 contains 14 residues. CDR1 and CDR2 from the germline V gene are SGHVS and FQNEAQ. The junction had 5 bases not matched to a gene; V was cut back by 5 bases and J by 4 bases. CDR3 region: CASSPGQGSETQYF. The CDR3, as DNA: TGTGCCAGCAGCCCAGGACAGGGGTCAGAGACCCAGTACTTC. Drawing the rest from reference TRBV7-8 and TRBJ2-5, the complete variable domain is GAGVSQSPRYKVAKRGQDVALRCDPISGHVSLFWYQQALGQGPEFLTYFQNEAQLDKSGLPSDRFFAERPEGSVSTLKIQRTQQEDSAVYLCASSPGQGSETQYFGPGTRLLVL.

The chain combines TRBV9 with TRBJ2-2, with D perhaps matching TRBD1 (6 bases). The germline gives CDR1 SGDLS, CDR2 YYNGEE. The CDR3 is made up of 16 amino acids. Deletions cut 4 bases from V and 0 bases from J, with 13 bases between. The chain's CDR3 is CASSPSTGTNTGELFF. CDR3 DNA: TGTGCCAGCAGCCCATCGACAGGCACGAACACCGGGGAGCTGTTTTTT. The full variable domain, in which reference TRBV9 and TRBJ2-2 provide the parts outside the CDR3, is DSGVTQTPKHLITATGQRVTLRCSPRSGDLSVYWYQQSLDQGLQFLIQYYNGEERAKGNILERFSAQQFPDLHSELNLSSLELGDSALYFCASSPSTGTNTGELFFGEGSRLTVL.

The V call is TRBV27, the J call TRBJ1-1; TRBD1 might be the D (5 bases). The V end was cut by 7 bases, the J end by 3 bases, with 12 bases between. The CDR3 covers 13 residues. Per the germline V gene, CDR1 is MNHEY and CDR2 is SMNVEV (reference sequence). CDR3 sequence (DNA): TGTGCCAGCACCAGGGATCGTTACACTGAAGCTTTCTTT. Translating gives CASTRDRYTEAFF.

The table lists this clone with a few counts. The chain uses TRBV23-1 and TRBJ2-7; TRBD1 aligns across 10 bases. TRBV23-1 falls under the ORF class, with uncertain function. The CDR3 length is 16 residues. V lost 4 bases and J lost 3; bases outside the gene matches: 9. The DNA for the CDR3 is TGCGCCAGCAGTCTCCGCCCCGGGACAGGGGACTACGAGCAGTACTTC. Its translation is CASSLRPGTGDYEQYF.